This TCR beta chain was found in a study of CD8+ T cells in alopecia areata. Study-level background: Female C3H/HeJ mice aged roughly 6-11 weeks received skin from spontaneously alopecic C3H/HeJ graft donors aged about 6-13 months.

The authors extracted RNA and reverse transcribed it into cDNA as the sequencing template. TCRdb keeps only in-frame clones here, not all; method: immunoSEQ multiplex PCR. The table lists 290,000 or so clones, with no singletons. The study's findings and limits: Patients showed less clear TCR sequence sharing than mice, possibly partly because of HLA diversity. Scalp repertoires also include resident alphabeta T cells from normal skin.

Cutaneous lymph node cells were pooled, and they were sorted using CD4, CD8alpha, NKG2D, NKG2ACE and other markers. This clone showed up just a few times. The antigen is undetermined. Gene names follow the mouse nomenclature. The read stops 4 residues short of the end of the CDR3; the missing end is completed from the germline J gene. The germline CDR1 and CDR2 sequences are LGHNA and YNLKQL (reference sequence). The CDR3 consists of 15 residues. With 3 bases removed from V and 1 base from J, the gap between germline ends came to 11 bases. The sequenced material came from CD4+ T cells sorted from a lymph node. The receptor was isolated from a C3H/HeJ mouse with alopecia areata. Strain haplotype at MHC: H2-k. The chain carries TRBV5 and TRBJ2-3, with D perhaps matching TRBD1 (8 bases). The CDR3 DNA, read in part, is TGTGCCAGCAGCCACACAGGGGGGGGTGCAGAA. Translation gives CASSHTGGGAE. The entire CDR3 protein reads CASSHTGGGAETLYF.